This is a list of T cell receptor beta chains from one sample in a study of T cell responses to AZD1222 COVID-19 vaccine. Profiled with immunoSEQ multiplex PCR; TCRdb holds only in-frame clones, not every one. The table includes approximately 180,000 clones, about 90% detected once. Sequenced material: peripheral blood, taken on day 0 of AZD1222 vaccination. The receptors were sampled from an adult in good health. CDR3s include the opening cysteine and the closing phenylalanine or tryptophan. D genes are given only for firm matches. Clone size is given for some rows only: seen once, a few or many times, or a class if the clone is expanded.

TRBJ2-1 | - | - | TRBV28 | TGTGCCAGCAGTTTAGAAGTGGGGTACAATGAGCAGTTCTTC | CASSLEVGYNEQFF
TRBJ1-1 | TRBD1 | - | TRBV28 | TGTGCCAGCAGCCTTGGACAGGGGCGGGCTTTCTTT | CASSLGQGRAFF
TRBJ1-3 | TRBD1 | - | TRBV20-1 | TGCAGTGCCAGTGGGGACAGGGTACGTTCTGGAAACACCATATATTTT | CSASGDRVRSGNTIYF
TRBJ1-2 | - | once | TRBV7-9 | TGTGCCAGCAGTGTTGGCCAGAACTATGGCTACACCTTC | CASSVGQNYGYTF
TRBJ1-5 | - | - | TRBV6-5 | TGTGCCAGCGGAAGGGGCAATCAGCCCCAGCATTTT | CASGRGNQPQHF
TRBJ2-7 | - | - | TRBV6-2/TRBV6-3 | TGTGCCAGCAGTTCCGCACGGTACGAGCAGTACTTC | CASSSARYEQYF
TRBJ2-5 | - | - | TRBV7-9 | TGTGCCAGCAGCTCCGGGCCTCCCGAGGGAGAGACCCAGTACTTC | CASSSGPPEGETQYF
TRBJ2-1 | - | - | TRBV19 | TGTGCCGCCTACGCCGGCAATGAGCAGTTCTTC | CAAYAGNEQFF
TRBJ2-1 | TRBD1 | - | TRBV18 | TGTGCCAGCTCCCAGGACAGGGCGGATGGGGAGCAGTTCTTC | CASSQDRADGEQFF
TRBJ1-6 | - | - | TRBV10-3 | TGTGCCATCAGTGACCCTTCACCCCTCCACTTT | CAISDPSPLHF
TRBJ2-2 | TRBD2 | - | TRBV6-5 | TGTGCCAGCAGTCGAGGACTAGAGCCCACCGGGGAGCTGTTTTTT | CASSRGLEPTGELFF
TRBJ2-7 | - | - | TRBV7-2 | TGTGCCAGCAGCTTAGTTCCCGACAGATACGAGCAGTACTTC | CASSLVPDRYEQYF
TRBJ1-5 | - | - | TRBV7-8 | TGTGCCAGCAGCTTAGGTTCGGGCCGCCCGCCCCAGCATTTT | CASSLGSGRPPQHF
TRBJ2-1 | - | few | TRBV6-5 | TGTGCCACTTCGAGGGACTTTTACAATGAGCAGTTCTTC | CATSRDFYNEQFF
TRBJ2-7 | TRBD1 | - | TRBV28 | TGTGCCAGCAGTTTAGGTGGGGACAGGGGCTACGAGCAGTACTTC | CASSLGGDRGYEQYF
TRBJ1-3 | - | - | TRBV29-1 | TGCAGCGTGTGGGGGGCCTCTGGAAACACCATATATTTT | CSVWGASGNTIYF
TRBJ2-3 | TRBD2 | - | TRBV7-9 | TGTGCCAGCAGCTTAGCCCTAGCGGGAGCGGCAGATACGCAGTATTTT | CASSLALAGAADTQYF
TRBJ2-7 | TRBD1 | few | TRBV6-5 | TGTGCCAGCAGTTTTCACCGGGACAGGGATACCTACGAGCAGTACTTC | CASSFHRDRDTYEQYF
TRBJ2-7 | - | once | TRBV12-3/TRBV12-4 | TGTGCCAGCAGTCATCGTACGGAGCAGTACTTC | CASSHRTEQYF
TRBJ1-4 | - | - | TRBV3-1/TRBV3-2 | TGTGCCAGCAGCCCCGGGGAGGCAGTCTATAGGTTGTTTTTT | CASSPGEAVYRLFF
TRBJ1-2 | TRBD1 | - | TRBV30 | TGTGCCTGGAGTTTATGGGACAGGGACTATGGCTACACCTTC | CAWSLWDRDYGYTF
TRBJ2-7 | TRBD1 | - | TRBV18 | TGTGCCAGCTCACCACCGGTGCAGGGGGCGAGTGACGAGCAGTACTTC | CASSPPVQGASDEQYF
TRBJ2-1 | - | - | TRBV27 | TGTGCCAGCAGTGTATCAGGGGACTACAATGAGCAGTTCTTC | CASSVSGDYNEQFF
TRBJ1-5 | - | - | TRBV10-3 | TGTGCCTCGTCTTCGGGGCTAGCTCAGCCCCAGCATTTT | CASSSGLAQPQHF
TRBJ2-1 | TRBD2 | few | TRBV5-5 | TGTGCCAGCAGCTTGGGCCCCCCGGGAGGTGAGCAGTTCTTC | CASSLGPPGGEQFF
TRBJ2-7 | - | - | TRBV24-1 | TGTGCCACCAGTCAGGGGGGGCCTGGGACCTACGAGCAGTACTTC | CATSQGGPGTYEQYF
TRBJ2-1 | TRBD2 | - | TRBV11-3 | TGTGCCAGCAGCTTACCAGCGGGAGGCAATGAGCAGTTCTTC | CASSLPAGGNEQFF
TRBJ1-6 | - | - | TRBV10-3 | TGTGCCATCAGTGAGTCAGACCGACAGAATTCACCCCTCCACTTT | CAISESDRQNSPLHF
TRBJ1-1 | TRBD1 | few | TRBV10-2 | TGCGCCAGCAGCCAACTACAGGGGGCAAAGGGTGAAGCTTTCTTT | CASSQLQGAKGEAFF
TRBJ1-2 | - | - | TRBV5-4 | TGTGCCAGCAGCCTCCCGGGACCTCTAATCACCTTC | CASSLPGPLITF
TRBJ2-1 | TRBD1 | - | TRBV5-5 | TGTGCCAGCAGCTGGGGACAGTTCGGGCAGTTCTTC | CASSWGQFGQFF
TRBJ1-2 | TRBD1 | - | TRBV25-1 | TGTGCCAGCAGTGTGTGGGGGGACAGCGACAGGGACTACACCTTC | CASSVWGDSDRDYTF
TRBJ2-7 | - | few | TRBV7-9 | TGTGCCAGCAGACGGGGCGACGAGCAGTACTTC | CASRRGDEQYF
TRBJ2-7 | TRBD2 | - | TRBV5-1 | TGCGCCAGCAGCCCAACTAGCGGGACCATCTACGAGCAGTACTTC | CASSPTSGTIYEQYF
TRBJ2-3 | - | - | TRBV2 | TGTGCCAGCACCGAGACAGGCACAGATACGCAGTATTTT | CASTETGTDTQYF
TRBJ2-1 | - | - | TRBV7-2 | TGTGCCAGCAGCTTTGAATCCTACAATGAGCAGTTCTTC | CASSFESYNEQFF
TRBJ2-3 | TRBD1 | - | TRBV29-1 | TGCAGCGTTGATCCTCCGACAGGGGAGAGGGATACGCAGTATTTT | CSVDPPTGERDTQYF
TRBJ2-4 | - | - | TRBV5-1 | TGCGCCAGCAGCCCCCAGGGAGAGTCGGTAAACATTCAGTACTTC | CASSPQGESVNIQYF
TRBJ2-1 | - | - | TRBV12-3/TRBV12-4 | TGTGCCAGCAGCCCCAGACAAGATGAGCAGTTCTTC | CASSPRQDEQFF
TRBJ2-3 | - | - | TRBV27 | TGTGCCAGCAGTTTATCATCGGGGACCCCCAGGGGAGATACGCAGTATTTT | CASSLSSGTPRGDTQYF
TRBJ1-1 | TRBD1 | - | TRBV6-5 | TGTGCCAGTATCGAAGGACAGGGGTACACTGAAGCTTTCTTT | CASIEGQGYTEAFF
TRBJ1-4 | - | - | TRBV19 | TGTGCCAGTAGTACCCTGCCTAGACATACGGGAAATGAAAAACTGTTTTTT | CASSTLPRHTGNEKLFF
TRBJ1-2 | - | - | TRBV5-1 | TGCGCCAGCAGGCGCCGGGACTTAGCTAACTATGGCTACACCTTC | CASRRRDLANYGYTF
TRBJ1-2 | - | - | TRBV9 | TGTGCCAGCAGCGGTGTGGTTCCCTATGGCTACACCTTC | CASSGVVPYGYTF